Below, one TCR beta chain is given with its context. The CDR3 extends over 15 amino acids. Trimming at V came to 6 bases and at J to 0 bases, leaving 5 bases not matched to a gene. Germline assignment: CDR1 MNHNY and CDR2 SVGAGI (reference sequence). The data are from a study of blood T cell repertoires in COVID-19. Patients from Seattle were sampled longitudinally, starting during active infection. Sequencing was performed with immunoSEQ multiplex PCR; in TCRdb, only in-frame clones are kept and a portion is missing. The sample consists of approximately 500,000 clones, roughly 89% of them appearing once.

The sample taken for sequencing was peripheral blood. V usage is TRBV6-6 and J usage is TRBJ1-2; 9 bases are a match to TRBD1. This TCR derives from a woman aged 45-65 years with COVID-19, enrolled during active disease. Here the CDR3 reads CASRNGQGPNYGYTF. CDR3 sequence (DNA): TGTGCCAGCAGAAACGGACAGGGGCCTAACTATGGCTACACCTTC.